These 19 T cell receptor beta chains were sequenced from one sample in a study of blood T cell repertoires in COVID-19. Produced via immunoSEQ multiplex PCR; TCRdb's table is partial and in-frame only. The table has fewer than 120,000 clones, roughly 87% seen once; the top ten hold 4% to 5%. The sample consisted of peripheral blood. Source of these receptors: a human donor in a cohort sampled during active COVID-19.

The CDR3 coding sequence is TGTGCCAGCAGTTATGACAGGGCTTATGGCTACACCTTC. Encoded protein: CASSYDRAYGYTF. The J gene is TRBJ1-2, the V gene TRBV7-6; 7 nucleotides line up with TRBD1. The CDR3 covers 13 residues. V lost 6 bases, J lost 5 bases, and 6 bases stayed unmatched. CDR1 and CDR2 (germline): SGHVS, FNYEAQ. Full variable domain (missing parts from reference TRBV7-6 and TRBJ1-2): GAGVSQSPRYKVTKRGQDVALRCDPISGHVSLYWYRQALGQGPEFLTYFNYEAQQDKSGLPNDRFSAERPEGSISTLTIQRTEQRDSAMYRCASSYDRAYGYTFGSGTRLTVV.

The chain recombines TRBV7-9 with TRBJ1-4; maybe TRBD1 (5 bases). The CDR3 totals 14 residues. Germline V gene lookup returns CDR1 SEHNR and CDR2 FQNEAQ (reference sequence). Trimming pared 5 bases from V and 1 base from J, leaving 8 bases between. As DNA, the CDR3 is TGTGCCAGCAGCAACAGGAAAACTAATGAAAAACTGTTTTTT. It is translated as CASSNRKTNEKLFF.

V gene TRBV3-1 (or the pseudogene TRBV3-2) combines with J gene TRBJ2-1; no reliable D call. The CDR3 runs 15 residues. V was pared by 3 bases and J by 0 bases, with 9 bases between. From germline, CDR1 is LGHDT and CDR2 YNNKEL (reference sequence). Here the CDR3 DNA reads TGTGCCAGCAGCCAGAGGCCGAGCTCCTACAATGAGCAGTTCTTC. Encoded protein: CASSQRPSSYNEQFF.

V is TRBV7-2 and J is TRBJ1-1; TRBD1 might be the D (6 bases). CDR1 and CDR2 from the germline V gene are SGHTA and FQGNSA. The CDR3 spans 14 residues. The V end was cut by 0 bases, the J end by 6 bases, with 11 bases between. CDR3 sequence (DNA): TGTGCCAGCAGCTTAGCAGGGGGGGCTCCTGAAGCTTTCTTT. Protein: CASSLAGGAPEAFF.

Only a few counts were recorded for this clone. The chain joins TRBV2 to TRBJ1-5, with 9 nucleotides matching TRBD1. This CDR3 is 15 amino acids long. Losses at the gene ends were 4 bases for V and 2 bases for J; bases not matched to a gene: 3. The germline V gene has CDR1 SNHLY and CDR2 FYNNEI. CDR3 nucleotide sequence: TGTGCCAGCAGTGCGAGGACAGGGGGCAATCAGCCCCAGCATTTT. It encodes CASSARTGGNQPQHF.

This rearrangement joins TRBV28 to TRBJ2-3, with a weak D call TRBD1 (5 bases). There are 13 residues in the CDR3. V lost 5 bases and J 2 bases, leaving 8 bases between the germline ends. Germline V gene sequence: CDR1 MDHEN, CDR2 SYDVKM. In nucleotides, the CDR3 is TGTGCCAGCAGTAGGGGTGTCACAGATACGCAGTATTTT. It specifies CASSRGVTDTQYF.

The rearrangement uses TRBV6-5 and TRBJ1-1; 7 bases match TRBD1. The V and J ends lost 6 bases and 0 bases, in that order; junction bases with no gene match: 7. The CDR3 consists of 15 residues. From germline, CDR1 is MNHEY and CDR2 SVGAGI. The CDR3 region has the DNA TGTGCCAGCAGCCCACAGACAGGGTTGAACACTGAAGCTTTCTTT. It translates to CASSPQTGLNTEAFF.

The V gene is TRBV19, the J gene TRBJ2-5; TRBD2 aligns across 8 bases. The germline V gene has CDR1 LNHDA and CDR2 SQIVND (reference sequence). V lost 3 bases to trimming and J lost 2 bases; unmatched junction nucleotides: 5. The CDR3 sequence is 15 residues long. The CDR3 DNA sequence: TGTGCCAGTAGTATGCGGGAGGCCCTACAAGAGACCCAGTACTTC. Protein product: CASSMREALQETQYF. The full variable domain, completed using reference TRBV19 and TRBJ2-5, is DGGITQSPKYLFRKEGQNVTLSCEQNLNHDAMYWYRQDPGQGLRLIYYSQIVNDFQKGDIAEGYSVSREKKESFPLTVTSAQKNPTAFYLCASSMREALQETQYFGPGTRLLVL.

This clone turned up a few times. This chain links TRBV5-4 with TRBJ1-6, with D tentatively TRBD1 (6 bases). Germline lookup yields CDR1 SGHNT and CDR2 YYREEE (reference sequence). Trimming left V 0 bases short and J 8 bases short, with 12 bases between. The CDR3 covers 15 residues. The CDR3 sequence: CASSLGQGSYSPLHF. Here the CDR3 DNA reads TGTGCCAGCAGCTTGGGGCAGGGGTCATATTCACCCCTCCACTTT.

J is TRBJ2-7 and V is TRBV28; 10 positions agree with TRBD1. The CDR3 length is 15 residues. V gave up 6 bases and J gave up 7 bases; unmatched junction bases: 12. Germline V lookup: CDR1 MDHEN, CDR2 SYDVKM. The CDR3 DNA follows: TGTGCCAGCAGGACCCCCCGACAGGGGGCTGAAGAGCAGTACTTC. This translates into CASRTPRQGAEEQYF. Full variable domain (remainder filled in from reference TRBV28 and TRBJ2-7): DVKVTQSSRYLVKRTGEKVFLECVQDMDHENMFWYRQDPGLGLRLIYFSYDVKMKEKGDIPEGYSVSREKKERFSLILESASTNQTSMYLCASRTPRQGAEEQYFGPGTRLTVT.

V usage is TRBV6-6 and J usage is TRBJ1-4; tentative D call: TRBD1 (5 bases). This CDR3 comprises 14 residues. Trimming took off 11 bases at V and 4 bases at J, with 17 bases between the two ends. In germline, CDR1 is MNHNY, CDR2 SVGAGI (reference sequence). The CDR3, as DNA: TGTGCCTCCGCTGAGCGGGGCGGTAATGAAAAACTGTTTTTT. As protein: CASAERGGNEKLFF.

This clone was seen once. CDR3 nucleotide sequence: TGTGCCAGCAGCGGACTAGGGAAGAACACCGGGGAGCTGTTTTTT. It is translated as CASSGLGKNTGELFF. The V call is TRBV2, the J call TRBJ2-2; 7 nucleotides align to TRBD2. Per the germline V gene, CDR1 is SNHLY and CDR2 is FYNNEI. With 6 bases clipped from V and 1 base from J, the junction kept 5 bases outside the gene matches. This CDR3 contains 15 residues.

This rearrangement joins TRBV27 to TRBJ2-6, with D maybe TRBD1 (6 bases). The V end lost 6 bases, the J end lost 0 bases, and 24 bases lay between the germline ends. CDR3 length equals 20 residues. Germline V gives CDR1 MNHEY, CDR2 SMNVEV (reference sequence). The CDR3 here is CASSQKPADSSYSGANVLTF. In DNA form, the CDR3 reads TGTGCCAGCAGCCAGAAACCAGCGGACAGCTCCTACTCTGGGGCCAACGTCCTGACTTTC.

The chain employs TRBV19 and TRBJ2-7, with 7 bases lining up with TRBD2. Germline trimming cut 3 bases from V and 3 bases from J; bases unmatched to any gene: 11. This CDR3 is 16 amino acids long. Germline CDR1 reads LNHDA; CDR2 reads SQIVND (reference sequence). CDR3 amino acids: CASSIVGTKTNYEQYF. CDR3 sequence (DNA): TGTGCCAGTAGTATTGTAGGGACTAAAACCAACTACGAGCAGTACTTC.

This chain joins TRBV11-3 and TRBJ2-3, with 7 bases identical to TRBD1. CDR1 and CDR2 (germline): SGHNT, YENEEA. This CDR3 region has 14 residues. Trimming at V came to 5 bases and at J to 2 bases, leaving 4 bases not matched to a gene. CDR3: CASSETGITDTQYF. The CDR3 DNA reads TGTGCCAGCAGCGAGACAGGGATCACAGATACGCAGTATTTT.

The chain employs TRBV24-1 and TRBJ2-3; 10 bases line up with TRBD2. Per germline, CDR1 KGHDR and CDR2 SFDVKD. Losses at the gene ends were 3 bases for V and 3 bases for J; bases not matched to a gene: 8. This CDR3 comprises 17 residues. The CDR3 sequence: CATSDPPSGRVTDTQYF. In DNA form, the CDR3 reads TGTGCCACCAGTGATCCGCCCAGCGGGAGGGTGACAGATACGCAGTATTTT.

This clone was seen a handful of times. This chain connects TRBV18 to TRBJ2-2; 7 positions match TRBD2. J gave up 6 bases and V 4 bases, and 11 bases lay outside the gene matches. Germline loops: CDR1 KGHSH, CDR2 LQKENI. This CDR3 has 16 residues. CDR3 in DNA: TGTGCCAGCTCACTCGGAGAAGTCGGGGGGTCCGGGGAGCTGTTTTTT. Its protein product is CASSLGEVGGSGELFF.

The rearrangement uses TRBV11-2 and TRBJ2-1, with 12 positions matching TRBD2. Losses at the gene ends were 6 bases for V and 0 bases for J; bases not matched to a gene: 9. CDR3 size: 18 residues. Germline CDR1 and CDR2: SGHAT and FQNNGV. CDR3 DNA sequence: TGTGCCAGCAGGCATCTAGCGGGAGGGCCTAGCTCCTACAATGAGCAGTTCTTC. This gives the protein CASRHLAGGPSSYNEQFF.

This clone was seen only once. The chain recombines TRBV11-3 with TRBJ2-1; TRBD2 matches at 9 bases. CDR1 and CDR2 from the germline V gene are SGHNT and YENEEA. Trimming removed 3 bases from V and 9 bases from J; junction bases left unmatched: 9. This CDR3 contains 15 residues. The CDR3 protein is CASSLTNSGGTEQFF. The CDR3 DNA sequence: TGTGCCAGCAGCTTGACTAATAGCGGGGGCACTGAGCAGTTCTTC.